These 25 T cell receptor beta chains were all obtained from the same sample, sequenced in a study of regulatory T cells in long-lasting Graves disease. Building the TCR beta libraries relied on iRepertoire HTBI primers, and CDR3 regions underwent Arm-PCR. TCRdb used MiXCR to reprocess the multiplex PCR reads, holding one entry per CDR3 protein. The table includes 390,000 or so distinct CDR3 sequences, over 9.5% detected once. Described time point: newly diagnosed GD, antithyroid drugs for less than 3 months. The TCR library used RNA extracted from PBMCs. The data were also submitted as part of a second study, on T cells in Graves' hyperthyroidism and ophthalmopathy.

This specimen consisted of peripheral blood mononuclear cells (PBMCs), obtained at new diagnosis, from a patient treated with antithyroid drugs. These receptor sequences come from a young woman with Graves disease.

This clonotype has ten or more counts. As DNA, the CDR3 is TGTGCCAGCAGCTTCGCTTCCTTGACAGGGGACTATGGCTACACCTTC. This codes for CASSFASLTGDYGYTF. The chain combines TRBV27 with TRBJ1-2, with 8 bases identical to TRBD1. The ends lost 6 bases at V and 3 bases at J; junction bases unmatched: 12. Germline V gives CDR1 MNHEY, CDR2 SMNVEV (reference sequence). The length of the CDR3 is 16 residues.

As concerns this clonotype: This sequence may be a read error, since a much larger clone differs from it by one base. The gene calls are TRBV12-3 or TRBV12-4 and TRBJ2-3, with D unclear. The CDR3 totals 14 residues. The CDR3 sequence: CASSLMVPLDMQYF. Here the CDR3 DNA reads TGTGCCAGCAGTTTAATGGTACCTCTAGATATGCAGTATTTT.

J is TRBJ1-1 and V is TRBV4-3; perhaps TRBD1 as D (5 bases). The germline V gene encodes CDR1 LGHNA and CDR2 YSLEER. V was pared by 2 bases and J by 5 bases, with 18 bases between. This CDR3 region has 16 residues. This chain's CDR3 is CASSQIPPNGATEAFF. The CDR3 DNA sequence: TGCGCCAGCAGCCAAATTCCGCCCAACGGGGCGACTGAAGCTTTCTTT.

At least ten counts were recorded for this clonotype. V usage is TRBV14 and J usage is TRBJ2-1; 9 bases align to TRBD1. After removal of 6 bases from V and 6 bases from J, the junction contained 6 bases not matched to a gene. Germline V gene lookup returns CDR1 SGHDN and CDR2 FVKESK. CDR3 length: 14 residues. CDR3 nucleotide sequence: TGTGCCAGCAGTCATCCGGGACAGGGCAATGAGCAGTTCTTC. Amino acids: CASSHPGQGNEQFF.

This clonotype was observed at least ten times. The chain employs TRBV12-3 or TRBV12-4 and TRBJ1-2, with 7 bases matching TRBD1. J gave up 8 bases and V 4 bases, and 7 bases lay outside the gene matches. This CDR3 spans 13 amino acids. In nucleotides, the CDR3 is TGTGCCAGCAGTTCCCACAGGGGTTTCGGCTACACCTTC. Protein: CASSSHRGFGYTF.

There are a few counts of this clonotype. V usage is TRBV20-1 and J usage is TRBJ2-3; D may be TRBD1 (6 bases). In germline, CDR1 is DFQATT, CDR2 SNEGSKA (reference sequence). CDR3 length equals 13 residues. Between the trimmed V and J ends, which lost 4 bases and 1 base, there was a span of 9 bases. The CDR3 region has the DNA TGCAGTGCTACTAAGGGGGGCACAGATACGCAGTATTTT. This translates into CSATKGGTDTQYF.

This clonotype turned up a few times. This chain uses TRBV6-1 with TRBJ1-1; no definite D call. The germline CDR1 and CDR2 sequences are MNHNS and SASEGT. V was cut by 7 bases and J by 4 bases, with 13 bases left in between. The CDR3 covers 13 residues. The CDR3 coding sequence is TGTGCCAGCACTAACCGAGGCGGCACTGAAGCTTTCTTT. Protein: CASTNRGGTEAFF.

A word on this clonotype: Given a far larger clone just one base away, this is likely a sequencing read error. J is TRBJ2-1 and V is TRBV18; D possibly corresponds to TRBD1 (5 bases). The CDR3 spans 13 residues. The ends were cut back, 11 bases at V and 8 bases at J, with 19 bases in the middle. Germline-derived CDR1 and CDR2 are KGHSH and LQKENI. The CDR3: CARSSPEGDEQFF. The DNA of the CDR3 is TGTGCCCGCAGTTCCCCGGAAGGGGATGAGCAGTTCTTC.

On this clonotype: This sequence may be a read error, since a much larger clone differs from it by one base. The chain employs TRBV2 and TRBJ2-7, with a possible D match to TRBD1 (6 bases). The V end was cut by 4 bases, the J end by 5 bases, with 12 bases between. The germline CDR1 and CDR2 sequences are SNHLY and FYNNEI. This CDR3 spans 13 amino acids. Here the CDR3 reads CASSGRGFDEQYF. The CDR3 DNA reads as TGTGCCAGCAGTGGCAGGGGTTTCGACGAGCAGTACTTC.

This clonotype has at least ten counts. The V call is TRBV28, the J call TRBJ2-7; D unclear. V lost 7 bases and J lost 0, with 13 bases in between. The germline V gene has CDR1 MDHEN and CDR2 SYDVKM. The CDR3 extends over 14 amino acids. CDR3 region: CASTNRRLSYEQYF. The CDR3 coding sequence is TGTGCCAGCACCAATCGTCGCCTCTCCTACGAGCAGTACTTC.

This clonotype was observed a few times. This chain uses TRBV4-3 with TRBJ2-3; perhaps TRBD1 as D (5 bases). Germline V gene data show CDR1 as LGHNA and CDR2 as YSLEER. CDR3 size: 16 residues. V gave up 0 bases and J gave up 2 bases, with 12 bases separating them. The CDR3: CASSQDRQPYTDTQYF. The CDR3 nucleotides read TGCGCCAGCAGCCAAGATAGACAGCCATACACAGATACGCAGTATTTT.

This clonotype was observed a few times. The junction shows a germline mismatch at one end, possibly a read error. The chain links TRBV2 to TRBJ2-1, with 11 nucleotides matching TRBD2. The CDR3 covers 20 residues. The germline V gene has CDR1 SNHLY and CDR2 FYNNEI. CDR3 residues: CASRAKFSGGAGQRGNEQSF. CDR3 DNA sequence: TGTGCCAGCAGGGCGAAGTTTAGCGGGGGGGCTGGGCAGCGCGGCAATGAGCAGTCCTTC.

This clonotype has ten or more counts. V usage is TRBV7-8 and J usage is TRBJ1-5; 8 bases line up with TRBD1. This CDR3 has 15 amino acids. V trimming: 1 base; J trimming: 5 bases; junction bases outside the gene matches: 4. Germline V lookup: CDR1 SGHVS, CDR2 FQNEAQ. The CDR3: CASSLGLQGDQPQHF. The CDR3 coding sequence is TGTGCCAGCAGCTTAGGGTTACAGGGGGATCAGCCCCAGCATTTT.

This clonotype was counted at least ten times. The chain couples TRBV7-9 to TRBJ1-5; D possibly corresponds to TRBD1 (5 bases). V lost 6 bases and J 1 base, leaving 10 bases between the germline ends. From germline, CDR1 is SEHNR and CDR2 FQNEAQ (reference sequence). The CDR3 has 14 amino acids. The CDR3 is CASSLTESNQPQHF. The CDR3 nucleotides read TGTGCCAGCAGTCTGACAGAGAGCAATCAGCCCCAGCATTTT.

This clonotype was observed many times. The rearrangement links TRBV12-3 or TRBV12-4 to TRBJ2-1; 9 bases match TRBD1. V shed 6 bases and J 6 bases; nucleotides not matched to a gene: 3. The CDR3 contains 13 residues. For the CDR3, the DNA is TGTGCCAGCAGCCCGGGACAGGGCAATGAGCAGTTCTTC. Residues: CASSPGQGNEQFF.

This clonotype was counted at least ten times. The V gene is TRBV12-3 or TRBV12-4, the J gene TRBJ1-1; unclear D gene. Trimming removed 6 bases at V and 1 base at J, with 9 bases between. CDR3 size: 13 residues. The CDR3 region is CASRDFPNTEAFF. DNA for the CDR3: TGTGCCAGCAGGGATTTCCCGAACACTGAAGCTTTCTTT.

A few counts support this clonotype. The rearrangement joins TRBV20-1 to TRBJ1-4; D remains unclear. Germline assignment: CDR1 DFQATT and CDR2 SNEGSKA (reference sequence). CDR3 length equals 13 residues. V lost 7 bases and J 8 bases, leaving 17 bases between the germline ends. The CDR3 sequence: CSGLSLVREKLFF. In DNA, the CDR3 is TGCAGTGGCCTCAGCTTGGTACGCGAAAAACTGTTTTTT.

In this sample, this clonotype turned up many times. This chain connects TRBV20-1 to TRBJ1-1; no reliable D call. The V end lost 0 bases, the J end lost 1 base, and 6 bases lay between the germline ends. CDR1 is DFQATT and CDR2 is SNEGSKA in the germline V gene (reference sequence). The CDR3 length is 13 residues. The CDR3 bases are TGCAGTGCTAGAGAGGGTGCGAACACTGAAGCTTTCTTT. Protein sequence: CSAREGANTEAFF.

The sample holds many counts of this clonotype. CDR3: CASSLRPETGNTGELFF. CDR3 bases: TGTGCCAGCAGTTTACGACCAGAAACAGGCAACACCGGGGAGCTGTTTTTT. V is TRBV28 and J is TRBJ2-2, with a possible D match to TRBD1 (5 bases). This CDR3 comprises 17 residues. V was shortened by 2 bases and J by 2 bases, with 15 bases between the two germline ends. The V gene's germline CDR1 is MDHEN and CDR2 SYDVKM.

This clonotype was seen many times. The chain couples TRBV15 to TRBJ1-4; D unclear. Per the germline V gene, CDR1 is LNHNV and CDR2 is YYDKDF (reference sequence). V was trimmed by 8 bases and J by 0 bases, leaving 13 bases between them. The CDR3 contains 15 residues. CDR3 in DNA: TGTGCCACCGGCCCCACCCCAGCAACTAATGAAAAACTGTTTTTT. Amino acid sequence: CATGPTPATNEKLFF.

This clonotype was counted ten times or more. DNA for the CDR3: TGTGCCAGCAGTAAAGGCCAGGGCAATCAGCCCCAGCATTTT. Translated, it gives CASSKGQGNQPQHF. This chain uses TRBV27 with TRBJ1-5; D is uncertain. The CDR3 runs to 14 residues. Germline V lookup: CDR1 MNHEY, CDR2 SMNVEV (reference sequence). Trimming left V 5 bases short and J 2 bases short, with 10 bases between.

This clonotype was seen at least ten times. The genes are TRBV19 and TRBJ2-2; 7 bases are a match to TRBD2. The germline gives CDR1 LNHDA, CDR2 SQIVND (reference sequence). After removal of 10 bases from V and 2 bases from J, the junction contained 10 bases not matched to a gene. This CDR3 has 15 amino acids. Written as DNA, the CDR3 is TGTGCCACTAAGGGACTACCACCCAACACCGGGGAGCTGTTTTTT. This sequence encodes CATKGLPPNTGELFF.

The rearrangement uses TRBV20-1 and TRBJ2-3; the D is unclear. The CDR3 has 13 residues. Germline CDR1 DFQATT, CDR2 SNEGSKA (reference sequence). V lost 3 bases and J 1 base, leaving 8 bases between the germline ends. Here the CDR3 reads CSARDQRTDTQYF. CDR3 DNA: TGCAGTGCTAGGGACCAACGCACAGATACGCAGTATTTT.

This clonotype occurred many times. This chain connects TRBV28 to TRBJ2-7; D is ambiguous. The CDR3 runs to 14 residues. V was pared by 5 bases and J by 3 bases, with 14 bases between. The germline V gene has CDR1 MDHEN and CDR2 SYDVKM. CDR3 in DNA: TGTGCCAGCAGTAAGGGCCCCAAGATCTACGAGCAGTACTTC. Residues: CASSKGPKIYEQYF.

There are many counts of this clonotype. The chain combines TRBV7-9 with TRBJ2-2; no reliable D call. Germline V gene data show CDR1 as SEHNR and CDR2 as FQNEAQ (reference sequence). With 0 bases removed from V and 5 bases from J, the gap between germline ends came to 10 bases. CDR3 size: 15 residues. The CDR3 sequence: CASSLASWRTGELFF. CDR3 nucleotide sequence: TGTGCCAGCAGCTTAGCGTCCTGGAGAACCGGGGAGCTGTTTTTT.